Below, 15 T cell receptor beta chains from the same sample are listed, as sequenced in a study of OX40 agonist ivuxolimab in advanced cancers. Measured with immunoSEQ multiplex PCR; TCRdb has only the in-frame clones, and not every one. The data show 85,000 to 120,000 clones, 90% seen once. The sequenced sample was CD4+ or CD8+ T cells sorted from blood, obtained in a trial of the OX40 agonist ivuxolimab. The origin of the receptors is an adult with an advanced solid tumor such as melanoma, head and neck, liver or kidney cancer.

This chain links TRBV11-1 with TRBJ1-1; TRBD1 might be the D (6 bases). Germline CDR1 SGHAT, CDR2 FQDESV (reference sequence). This CDR3 contains 13 residues. V lost 5 bases and J 1 base, leaving 8 bases between the germline ends. The DNA for the CDR3 is TGTGCCAGCAGCACACAGGGGAACACTGAAGCTTTCTTT. Protein sequence: CASSTQGNTEAFF. Full variable domain (rest looked up from reference TRBV11-1 and TRBJ1-1): EAEVAQSPRYKITEKSQAVAFWCDPISGHATLYWYRQILGQGPELLVQFQDESVVDDSQLPKDRFSAERLKGVDSTLKIQPAELGDSAMYLCASSTQGNTEAFFGQGTRLTVV.

This rearrangement joins TRBV6-4 to TRBJ2-3, with 9 bases matching TRBD2. With V trimmed by 5 bases and J by 5 bases, 8 bases remained unmatched. The CDR3 runs 15 residues. Germline V gene lookup returns CDR1 MRHNA and CDR2 SNTAGT. CDR3 bases: TGTGCCAGCAGTCGAAGCGGGGGGCTCGGAGATACGCAGTATTTT. This sequence encodes CASSRSGGLGDTQYF.

This chain joins TRBV4-1 and TRBJ2-1; D gene unclear. Trimming took off 1 base at V and 0 bases at J, with 10 bases between the two ends. Germline loops: CDR1 MGHRA, CDR2 YSYEKL. This CDR3 is 16 amino acids long. The CDR3 sequence is CASSQGRASSYNEQFF. For the CDR3, the DNA is TGCGCCAGCAGCCAAGGCCGGGCTAGCTCCTACAATGAGCAGTTCTTC.

About this clone: One junction end disagrees with the germline gene, perhaps due to a read error. This chain joins TRBV30 and TRBJ1-2; 10 positions match TRBD1. This CDR3 has 12 residues. CDR1 is GTSNPN and CDR2 is SVGIG in the germline V gene (reference sequence). CDR3 sequence reads: CAWSSGTGVRFF. Here the CDR3 DNA reads TGTGCCTGGAGTTCCGGGACAGGGGTCCGTTTCTTC. The full variable domain, completed using reference TRBV30 and TRBJ1-2, is SQTIHQWPATLVQPVGSPLSLECTVEGTSNPNLYWYRQAAGRGLQLLFYSVGIGQISSEVPQNLSASRPQDRQFILSSKKLLLSDSGFYLCAWSSGTGVRFFGSGTRLTVV.

The chain joins TRBV6-5 to TRBJ2-7, with 7 bases identical to TRBD1. This CDR3 region has 14 residues. Germline CDR1 is MNHEY and CDR2 is SVGAGI. Trimming cost V 2 bases and J 7 bases; bases outside gene matches: 8. The CDR3 reads CASSYDRTGVEQYF. The CDR3 DNA reads as TGTGCCAGCAGTTACGATCGGACAGGCGTAGAGCAGTACTTC.

In its sample, this clone was seen once. This chain joins TRBV4-3 and TRBJ1-4; TRBD1 matches at 9 bases. The germline gives CDR1 LGHNA, CDR2 YSLEER. The CDR3 length is 16 residues. The V gene end was trimmed by 0 bases and the J gene end by 10 bases; junction bases not matched to a gene: 9. DNA for the CDR3: TGCGCCAGCAGCCAAGATCCAGGGACAGGGTTGGTAAAACTGTTTTTT. As protein: CASSQDPGTGLVKLFF.

This clone has a single count. The chain joins TRBV7-2 to TRBJ1-6, with TRBD1 matching 9 bases. In germline, CDR1 is SGHTA, CDR2 FQGNSA. The CDR3 is 14 residues long. The V and J ends lost 4 bases and 9 bases, in that order; junction bases with no gene match: 4. The CDR3 DNA follows: TGTGCCAGCAGCTCCGACAGGGGGAGTTCACCCCTCCACTTT. Translating gives CASSSDRGSSPLHF.

The rearrangement uses TRBV6-5 and TRBJ1-2; no reliable D call. Germline CDR1 and CDR2: MNHEY and SVGAGI. CDR3 length equals 13 residues. The V and J ends lost 4 bases and 7 bases respectively, with 13 bases between them. CDR3 DNA sequence: TGTGCCAGCAGTTTGCGGGGTCTTGGTGGCTACACCTTC. Translation gives CASSLRGLGGYTF.

V gene TRBV5-1 combines with J gene TRBJ1-2; D remains ambiguous. V was cut by 0 bases and J by 1 base, with 7 bases left in between. Per germline, CDR1 SGHRS and CDR2 YFSETQ. The CDR3 has 14 residues. The CDR3 is CASSLGLVNYGYTF. The CDR3 coding sequence is TGCGCCAGCAGCTTGGGATTGGTTAACTATGGCTACACCTTC.

The chain employs TRBV6-1 and TRBJ2-7; possible D gene TRBD1, 6 bases. The CDR3 has 13 residues. Trimming removed 8 bases from V and 0 bases from J, with 11 bases in between. Germline CDR1 and CDR2: MNHNS and SASEGT. The CDR3 here is CASGRQDSYEQYF. CDR3 bases: TGTGCCAGCGGGCGACAGGACTCCTACGAGCAGTACTTC.

This chain connects TRBV28 to TRBJ1-2; D uncertain. The germline V gene encodes CDR1 MDHEN and CDR2 SYDVKM. V lost 5 bases and J 3 bases, leaving 4 bases between the germline ends. The CDR3 spans 11 residues. CDR3 region: CASSLDYGYTF. The CDR3 coding sequence is TGTGCCAGCAGTCTGGACTATGGCTACACCTTC.

The gene calls are TRBV6-5 and TRBJ2-7; D might be TRBD2 (5 bases). The CDR3 totals 14 residues. Deletions cut 4 bases from V and 2 bases from J, with 12 bases between. The germline gives CDR1 MNHEY, CDR2 SVGAGI. The CDR3 DNA sequence: TGTGCCAGCAGTTTTATCCGGGATACCTACGAGCAGTACTTC. It translates to CASSFIRDTYEQYF.

This chain links TRBV18 with TRBJ1-5; TRBD1 matches 7 bases. CDR1 and CDR2 (germline): KGHSH, LQKENI. This CDR3 is 15 amino acids long. The V and J ends lost 8 bases and 0 bases, in that order; junction bases with no gene match: 7. The CDR3 loop is CASRGDSNSNQPQHF. The CDR3 DNA sequence: TGTGCCAGCCGCGGGGACAGCAATAGCAATCAGCCCCAGCATTTT.

This clone is a singleton in its sample. The chain carries TRBV28 and TRBJ1-2; TRBD1 agrees at 8 bases. Trimming took 6 bases from V and 9 from J; bases not matched to a gene: 15. Germline V CDR1 and CDR2: MDHEN, SYDVKM. The CDR3 covers 15 residues. CDR3 bases: TGTGCCAGCAGGGGAGAAATGGACAGGGTCGGGAGCTACACCTTC. It translates to CASRGEMDRVGSYTF.

This clone was recorded once. V usage is TRBV6-5 and J usage is TRBJ1-2; TRBD1 is a possible D gene (5 bases). CDR3 length equals 13 residues. Trimming left V 6 bases short and J 7 bases short, with 15 bases between. Germline V gives CDR1 MNHEY, CDR2 SVGAGI. Here the CDR3 reads CASRETKGLGYTF. The CDR3 DNA follows: TGTGCCAGCAGGGAGACTAAGGGGCTTGGCTACACCTTC.